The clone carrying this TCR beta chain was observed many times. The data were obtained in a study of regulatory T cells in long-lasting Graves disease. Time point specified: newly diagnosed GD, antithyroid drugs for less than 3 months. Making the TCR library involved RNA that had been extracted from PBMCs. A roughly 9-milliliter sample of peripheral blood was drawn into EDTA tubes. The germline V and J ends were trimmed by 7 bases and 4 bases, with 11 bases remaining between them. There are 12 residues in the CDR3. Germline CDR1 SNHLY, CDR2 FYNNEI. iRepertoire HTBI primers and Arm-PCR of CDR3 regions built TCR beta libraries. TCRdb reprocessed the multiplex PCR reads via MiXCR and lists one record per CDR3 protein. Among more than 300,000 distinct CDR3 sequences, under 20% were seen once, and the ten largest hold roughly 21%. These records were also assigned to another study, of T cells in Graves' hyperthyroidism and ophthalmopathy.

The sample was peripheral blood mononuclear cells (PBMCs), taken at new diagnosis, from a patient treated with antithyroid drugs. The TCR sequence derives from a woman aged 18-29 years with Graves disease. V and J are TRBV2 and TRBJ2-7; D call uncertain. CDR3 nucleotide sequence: TGTGCCAGCACCCCAATAGTTTACGAGCAGTACTTC. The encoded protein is CASTPIVYEQYF.